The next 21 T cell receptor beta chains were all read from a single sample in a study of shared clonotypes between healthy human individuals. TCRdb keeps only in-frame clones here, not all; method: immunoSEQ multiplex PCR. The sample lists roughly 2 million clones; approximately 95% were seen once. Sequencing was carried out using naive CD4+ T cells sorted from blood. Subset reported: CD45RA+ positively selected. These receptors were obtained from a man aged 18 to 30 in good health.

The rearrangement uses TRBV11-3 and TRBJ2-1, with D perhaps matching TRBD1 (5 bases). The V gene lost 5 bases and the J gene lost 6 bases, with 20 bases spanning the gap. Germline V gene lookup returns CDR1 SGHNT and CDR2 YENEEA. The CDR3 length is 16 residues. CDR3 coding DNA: TGTGCCAGCAGCAGAGAGCCCGGGTTGGGGCTCAATGAGCAGTTCTTC. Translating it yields CASSREPGLGLNEQFF.

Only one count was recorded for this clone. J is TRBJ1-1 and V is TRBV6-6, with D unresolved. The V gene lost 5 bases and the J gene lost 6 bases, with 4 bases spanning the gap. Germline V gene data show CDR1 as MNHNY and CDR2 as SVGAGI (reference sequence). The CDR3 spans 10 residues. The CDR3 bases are TGTGCCAGCAGTCAAGCTGAAGCTTTCTTT. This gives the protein CASSQAEAFF.

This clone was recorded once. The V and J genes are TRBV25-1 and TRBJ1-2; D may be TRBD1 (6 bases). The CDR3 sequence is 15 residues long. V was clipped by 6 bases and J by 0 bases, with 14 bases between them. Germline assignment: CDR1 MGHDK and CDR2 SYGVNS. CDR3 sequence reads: CASSRDNNPNYGYTF. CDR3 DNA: TGTGCCAGCAGCCGGGACAACAACCCTAACTATGGCTACACCTTC.

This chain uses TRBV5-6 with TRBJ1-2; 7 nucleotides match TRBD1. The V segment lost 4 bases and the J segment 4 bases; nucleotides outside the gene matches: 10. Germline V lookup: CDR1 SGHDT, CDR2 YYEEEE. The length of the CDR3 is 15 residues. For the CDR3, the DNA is TGTGCCAGCAGCCCCGAAACAGGGGATATCTATGGCTACACCTTC. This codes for CASSPETGDIYGYTF. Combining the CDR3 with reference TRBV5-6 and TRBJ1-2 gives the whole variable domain DAGVTQSPTHLIKTRGQQVTLRCSPKSGHDTVSWYQQALGQGPQFIFQYYEEEERQRGNFPDRFSGHQFPNYSSELNVNALLLGDSALYLCASSPETGDIYGYTFGSGTRLTVV.

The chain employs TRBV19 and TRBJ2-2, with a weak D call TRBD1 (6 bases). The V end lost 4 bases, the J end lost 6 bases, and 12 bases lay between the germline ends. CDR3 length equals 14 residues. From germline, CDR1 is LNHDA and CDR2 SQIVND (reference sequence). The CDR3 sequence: CASSKTGYAGELFF. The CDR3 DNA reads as TGTGCCAGTAGTAAGACAGGCTATGCCGGGGAGCTGTTTTTT.

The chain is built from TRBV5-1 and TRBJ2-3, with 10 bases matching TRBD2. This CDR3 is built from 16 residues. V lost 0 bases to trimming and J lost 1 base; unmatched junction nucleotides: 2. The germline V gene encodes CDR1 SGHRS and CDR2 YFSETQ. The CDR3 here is CASSLAGTSGTDTQYF. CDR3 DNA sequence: TGCGCCAGCAGCTTGGCCGGGACTAGCGGCACAGATACGCAGTATTTT.

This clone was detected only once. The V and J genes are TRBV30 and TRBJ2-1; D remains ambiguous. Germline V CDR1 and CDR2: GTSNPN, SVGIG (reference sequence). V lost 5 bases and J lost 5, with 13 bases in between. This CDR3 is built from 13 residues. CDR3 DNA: TGTGCCTGGGATGGAGACTGGAACAATGAGCAGTTCTTC. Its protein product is CAWDGDWNNEQFF.

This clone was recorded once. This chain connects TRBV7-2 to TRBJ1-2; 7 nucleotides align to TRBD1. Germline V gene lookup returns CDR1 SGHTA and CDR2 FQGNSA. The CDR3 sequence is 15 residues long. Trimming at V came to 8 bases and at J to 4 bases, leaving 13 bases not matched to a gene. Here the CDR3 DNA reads TGTGCCAGCGCCTCGAGCTGGACAGGATCCTATGGCTACACCTTC. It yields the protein CASASSWTGSYGYTF.

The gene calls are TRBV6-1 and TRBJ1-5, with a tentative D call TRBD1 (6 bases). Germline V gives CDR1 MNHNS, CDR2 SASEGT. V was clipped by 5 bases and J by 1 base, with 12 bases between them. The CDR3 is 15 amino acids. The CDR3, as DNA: TGTGCCAGCAGTCCTTCGAGGGGGAGCAATCAGCCCCAGCATTTT. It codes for CASSPSRGSNQPQHF.

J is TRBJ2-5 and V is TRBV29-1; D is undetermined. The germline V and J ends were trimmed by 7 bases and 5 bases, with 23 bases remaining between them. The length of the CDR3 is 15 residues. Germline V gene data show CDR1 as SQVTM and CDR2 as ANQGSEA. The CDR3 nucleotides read TGCAGCGCTCAACCTGGACCCTTGTTCATGGAGACCCAGTACTTC. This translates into CSAQPGPLFMETQYF.

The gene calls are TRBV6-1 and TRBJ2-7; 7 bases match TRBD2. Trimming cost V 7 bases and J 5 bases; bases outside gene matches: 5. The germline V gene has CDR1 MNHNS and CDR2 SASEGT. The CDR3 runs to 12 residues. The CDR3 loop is CASKRGWDEQYF. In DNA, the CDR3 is TGTGCCAGCAAGCGGGGTTGGGACGAGCAGTACTTC.

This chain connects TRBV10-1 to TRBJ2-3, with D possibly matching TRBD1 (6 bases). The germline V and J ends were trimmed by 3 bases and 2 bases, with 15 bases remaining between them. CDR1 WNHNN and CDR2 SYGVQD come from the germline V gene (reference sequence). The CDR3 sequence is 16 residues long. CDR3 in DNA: TGCGCCAGCAGTGATTATGAGGGGGAGTTCACAGATACGCAGTATTTT. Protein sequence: CASSDYEGEFTDTQYF.

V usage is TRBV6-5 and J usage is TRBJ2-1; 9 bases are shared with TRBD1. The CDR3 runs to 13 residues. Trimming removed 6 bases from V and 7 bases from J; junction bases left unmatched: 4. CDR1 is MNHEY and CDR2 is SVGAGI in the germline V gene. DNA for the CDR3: TGTGCCAGCAGGGACAGGGGTACGAATGAGCAGTTCTTC. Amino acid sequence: CASRDRGTNEQFF.

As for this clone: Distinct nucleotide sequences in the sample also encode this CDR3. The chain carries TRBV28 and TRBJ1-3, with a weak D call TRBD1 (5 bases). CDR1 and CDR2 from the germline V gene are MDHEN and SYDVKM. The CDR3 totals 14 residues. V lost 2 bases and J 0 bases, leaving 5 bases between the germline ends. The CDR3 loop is CASSLQGSGNTIYF. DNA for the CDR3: TGTGCCAGCAGTTTACAGGGCTCTGGAAACACCATATATTTT.

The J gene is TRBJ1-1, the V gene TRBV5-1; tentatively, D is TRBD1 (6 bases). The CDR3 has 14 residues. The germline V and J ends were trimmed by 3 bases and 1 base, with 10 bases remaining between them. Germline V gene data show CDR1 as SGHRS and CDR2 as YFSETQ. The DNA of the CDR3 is TGCGCCAGCAGCTGGACAGCTACGAACACTGAAGCTTTCTTT. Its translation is CASSWTATNTEAFF.

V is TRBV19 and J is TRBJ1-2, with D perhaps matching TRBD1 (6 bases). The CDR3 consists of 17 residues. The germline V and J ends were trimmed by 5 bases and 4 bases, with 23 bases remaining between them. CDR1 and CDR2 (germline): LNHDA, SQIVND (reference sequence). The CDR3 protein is CASSFVVWAGVGYGYTF. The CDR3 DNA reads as TGTGCCAGTAGTTTTGTGGTGTGGGCAGGGGTAGGCTATGGCTACACCTTC.

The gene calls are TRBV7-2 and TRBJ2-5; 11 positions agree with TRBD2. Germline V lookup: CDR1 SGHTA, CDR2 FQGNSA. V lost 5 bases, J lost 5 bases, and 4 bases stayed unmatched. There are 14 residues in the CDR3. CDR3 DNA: TGTGCCAGCAGCCCCACTAGCGGGAGCGAGACCCAGTACTTC. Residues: CASSPTSGSETQYF.

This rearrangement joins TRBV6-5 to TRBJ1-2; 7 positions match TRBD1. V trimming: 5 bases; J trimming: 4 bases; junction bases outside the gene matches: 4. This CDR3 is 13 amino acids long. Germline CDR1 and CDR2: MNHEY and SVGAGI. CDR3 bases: TGTGCCAGCAGTCCCCAGGGGGTCTATGGCTACACCTTC. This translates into CASSPQGVYGYTF.

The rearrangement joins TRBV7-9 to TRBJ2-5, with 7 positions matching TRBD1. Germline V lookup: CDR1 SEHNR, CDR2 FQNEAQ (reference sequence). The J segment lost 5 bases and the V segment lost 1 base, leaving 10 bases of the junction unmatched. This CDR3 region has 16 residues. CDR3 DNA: TGTGCCAGCAGCTTAGAAAGAGGGGGCAAAGGGGAGACCCAGTACTTC. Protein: CASSLERGGKGETQYF.

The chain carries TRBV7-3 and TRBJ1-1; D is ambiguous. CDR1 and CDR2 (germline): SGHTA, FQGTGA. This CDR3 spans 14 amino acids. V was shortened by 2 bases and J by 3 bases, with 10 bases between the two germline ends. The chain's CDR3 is CASSLQMGDTEAFF. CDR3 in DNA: TGTGCCAGCAGCTTACAGATGGGAGACACTGAAGCTTTCTTT.

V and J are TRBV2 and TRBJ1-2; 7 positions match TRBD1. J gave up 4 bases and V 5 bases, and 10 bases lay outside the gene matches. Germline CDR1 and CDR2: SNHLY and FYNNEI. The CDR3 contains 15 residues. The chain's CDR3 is CASSNGAGGVYGYTF. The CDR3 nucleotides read TGTGCCAGCAGTAACGGGGCAGGGGGAGTCTATGGCTACACCTTC. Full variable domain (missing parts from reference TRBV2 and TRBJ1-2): EPEVTQTPSHQVTQMGQEVILRCVPISNHLYFYWYRQILGQKVEFLVSFYNNEISEKSEIFDDQFSVERPDGSNFTLKIRSTKLEDSAMYFCASSNGAGGVYGYTFGSGTRLTVV.